Below are 12 T cell receptor beta chains sequenced from a single sample in a study of T cells after posttransplantation cyclophosphamide (dated by TCRdb to 2016 to 2017). Library method: the immunoSEQ multiplex PCR assay. TCRdb retrieved this table from immuneACCESS and kept in-frame rearrangements only. Not all clones are present; in checked studies, unresolved V genes account for under half, and no reason is known for the remainder. The sample records around 35,000 clones, none occurring a single time. 6.7% of the sample goes to the ten largest clones. Sequencing was performed on PBMCs. The receptors were gathered from a woman between 45 and 60 years old in good health and a related stem cell transplant donor.

This clone occurred many times. The chain has TRBV2 and TRBJ1-5, with D perhaps TRBD1 (6 bases). The CDR3 loop spans 12 amino acids. The germline V gene encodes CDR1 SNHLY and CDR2 FYNNEI. V dropped 4 bases and J dropped 7 bases, with 8 bases sitting between them. Here the CDR3 reads CASSGGQQPQHF. The CDR3, as DNA: TGTGCCAGCAGTGGAGGACAGCAGCCCCAGCATTTT.

This clone was seen many times. V usage is TRBV28 and J usage is TRBJ1-4, with TRBD1 identical over 8 bases. Losses at the gene ends were 4 bases for V and 5 bases for J; bases not matched to a gene: 9. Germline V lookup: CDR1 MDHEN, CDR2 SYDVKM. There are 16 residues in the CDR3. The CDR3 region is CASSSLRDRLNEKLFF. The CDR3 DNA follows: TGTGCCAGCAGTTCCCTCCGGGACAGGTTAAATGAAAAACTGTTTTTT.

This clone was detected many times. V and J are TRBV7-8 and TRBJ2-7; D gene uncertain. The CDR3 totals 12 residues. Trimming pared 5 bases from V and 2 bases from J, leaving 7 bases between. Per germline, CDR1 SGHVS and CDR2 FQNEAQ. CDR3 nucleotide sequence: TGTGCCAGCAGCCTTAATACCTACGAGCAGTACTTC. It specifies CASSLNTYEQYF.

This clone appeared many times. The DNA of the CDR3 is TGCGCCAGCAGCTGGCCCGTCCAGGGGGGAAGCACAGATACGCAGTATTTT. Its translation: CASSWPVQGGSTDTQYF. The chain combines TRBV5-1 with TRBJ2-3; D perhaps matches TRBD1 (7 bases). V lost 3 bases, J lost 0 bases, and 17 bases lay in between. Per germline, CDR1 SGHRS and CDR2 YFSETQ. The length of the CDR3 is 17 residues.

This clone was seen ten or more times. This rearrangement joins TRBV5-1 to TRBJ1-2; 10 bases agree with TRBD1. The CDR3 length is 14 residues. Germline V gene data show CDR1 as SGHRS and CDR2 as YFSETQ. V lost 2 bases, J lost 6 bases, and 4 bases stayed unmatched. The CDR3 region has the DNA TGCGCCAGCAGCTTCGGACAGGGGGTACATGGCTACACCTTC. It is translated as CASSFGQGVHGYTF.

There are many counts of this clone. The V call is TRBV5-1, the J call TRBJ1-4; no clear D gene. The CDR3 runs 14 residues. Germline values: CDR1 SGHRS, CDR2 YFSETQ. Deletions cut 2 bases from V and 5 bases from J, with 10 bases between. The CDR3 region is CASSFGLNNEKLFF. CDR3 in DNA: TGCGCCAGCAGCTTTGGCCTCAACAATGAAAAACTGTTTTTT.

This clone was counted at least ten times. This chain links TRBV28 with TRBJ2-1, with 12 bases lining up with TRBD2. The germline V gene has CDR1 MDHEN and CDR2 SYDVKM. The trim removed 5 bases at V and 3 bases at J, leaving 5 bases unmatched. The CDR3 length is 16 residues. Here the CDR3 DNA reads TGTGCCAGCAGTCGGATGACTAGCGGGAGCTACAATGAGCAGTTCTTC. Encoded protein: CASSRMTSGSYNEQFF.

This clone came up many times. The chain links TRBV10-3 to TRBJ2-1; 12 bases agree with TRBD1. Germline CDR1 reads ENHRY; CDR2 reads SYGVKD. This CDR3 is 13 amino acids long. The J segment lost 8 bases and the V segment lost 8 bases, leaving 4 bases of the junction unmatched. The CDR3 coding sequence is TGTGCCATCTCGGGACAGGGGGCGGATGAGCAGTTCTTC. Its translation: CAISGQGADEQFF.

This clone has at least ten counts. The chain carries TRBV4-1 and TRBJ2-3; 7 bases are a match to TRBD2. Germline V gene sequence: CDR1 MGHRA, CDR2 YSYEKL. The CDR3 is 16 amino acids. With 4 bases clipped from V and 5 bases from J, the junction kept 12 bases outside the gene matches. CDR3 sequence (DNA): TGCGCCAGCAGCCCGTACCGGGACTACCTTGAAGATACGCAGTATTTT. It encodes CASSPYRDYLEDTQYF.

This clone was found many times. The V call is TRBV6-2 or TRBV6-3, the J call TRBJ1-1; D gene unclear. This CDR3 has 13 amino acids. V gave up 2 bases and J gave up 2 bases, with 6 bases separating them. CDR1 is MNHEY and CDR2 is SVGEGT in the germline V gene. CDR3 DNA sequence: TGTGCCAGCAGTTACAGGGTTAACACTGAAGCTTTCTTT. Protein product: CASSYRVNTEAFF.

In its sample, this clone was seen many times. V usage is TRBV11-2 and J usage is TRBJ2-5, with a tentative D call TRBD1 (6 bases). V was shortened by 5 bases and J by 1 base, with 11 bases between the two germline ends. There are 14 residues in the CDR3. From germline, CDR1 is SGHAT and CDR2 FQNNGV. CDR3 in DNA: TGTGCCAGCAGCGTATCGGACAGCCAAGAGACCCAGTACTTC. This translates into CASSVSDSQETQYF.

This clone has only a few counts. The rearrangement uses TRBV29-1 and TRBJ2-3, with unresolved D. The germline V gene has CDR1 SQVTM and CDR2 ANQGSEA. V was trimmed by 0 bases and J by 0 bases, leaving 10 bases between them. The CDR3 spans 15 residues. CDR3 DNA: TGCAGCGTTGAAGATAAATCGTCTAGCACAGATACGCAGTATTTT. Protein product: CSVEDKSSSTDTQYF.